This TCR beta chain stems from a study of brain T cells in children with intractable seizures. V was clipped by 4 bases and J by 6 bases, with 6 bases between them. The CDR3 spans 11 residues. With regard to this clone: Its antigen is still unknown.

Study-level points and caveats: Clones missing pre-surgery may reflect undersampling of that blood sample. HCMV serostatus was not known, and viral specificity came from CDR3 similarity only.

Surgery cases with the highest brain T cell transcript signatures were chosen for sequencing. The repertoire was sequenced with immunoSEQ multiplex PCR; TCRdb's copy has only in-frame clones and lacks some. The sample consists of 80,000 or so clones, about 93% of them appearing once. The genes are TRBV12-3 or TRBV12-4 and TRBJ1-2; D gene ambiguous. The TCR comes from a boy under two years old with tuberous sclerosis and intractable seizures. The sequenced sample was peripheral blood, obtained at surgery. DNA for the CDR3: TGTGCCAGCAGTTCTGGTGATGGCTACACCTTC. It encodes CASSSGDGYTF.